Each of the 18 T cell receptor beta chains below was sequenced from the same sample in a study of cytomegalovirus exposure and HLA in healthy donors. The PCR made use of 60 Vbeta and 13 Jbeta primers. Sequenced by immunoSEQ multiplex PCR; TCRdb stores in-frame clones only, minus some. This table has around 130,000 clones, approximately 77% appearing once. The specimen sequenced was PBMCs. The receptors were sampled from a woman aged 55-69 years in good health and CMV-seronegative.

The chain employs TRBV10-2 and TRBJ1-1, with D perhaps TRBD1 (6 bases). Germline CDR1 is WSHSY and CDR2 is SAAADI. Trimming took 6 bases from V and 3 from J, leaving 11 bases between them. The length of the CDR3 is 13 residues. The CDR3 DNA sequence: TGCGCCAGCAGCCGGGACACTTACACTGAAGCTTTCTTT. Its protein is CASSRDTYTEAFF.

The chain employs TRBV28 and TRBJ2-1, with D perhaps TRBD2 (6 bases). CDR1 MDHEN and CDR2 SYDVKM come from the germline V gene. V was shortened by 2 bases and J by 4 bases, with 12 bases between the two germline ends. The CDR3 covers 15 residues. CDR3 sequence reads: CASSLGGGGYNEQFF. The CDR3, as DNA: TGTGCCAGCAGTTTAGGGGGAGGCGGGTACAATGAGCAGTTCTTC.

The V gene is TRBV5-6, the J gene TRBJ2-1; TRBD1 matches 11 bases. The length of the CDR3 is 16 residues. Trimming at V came to 5 bases and at J to 2 bases, leaving 6 bases not matched to a gene. Germline V gives CDR1 SGHDT, CDR2 YYEEEE. For the CDR3, the DNA is TGTGCCAGCAGGTTCCGGACAGGGGGCCCCTACAATGAGCAGTTCTTC. Protein product: CASRFRTGGPYNEQFF. The variable domain in full, completed from reference TRBV5-6 and TRBJ2-1, reads DAGVTQSPTHLIKTRGQQVTLRCSPKSGHDTVSWYQQALGQGPQFIFQYYEEEERQRGNFPDRFSGHQFPNYSSELNVNALLLGDSALYLCASRFRTGGPYNEQFFGPGTRLTVL.

The sample holds a few counts of this clone. V is TRBV7-2 and J is TRBJ2-5; 9 nucleotides align to TRBD2. CDR3 length: 16 residues. The ends lost 0 bases at V and 1 base at J; junction bases unmatched: 3. From germline, CDR1 is SGHTA and CDR2 FQGNSA. CDR3 sequence reads: CASSLATSGPQETQYF. CDR3 in DNA: TGTGCCAGCAGCTTAGCGACTAGCGGACCCCAAGAGACCCAGTACTTC.

The chain employs TRBV5-4 and TRBJ1-6; D gene uncertain. The CDR3 runs 16 residues. CDR1 and CDR2 from the germline V gene are SGHNT and YYREEE (reference sequence). Trimming removed 5 bases from V and 0 bases from J, with 12 bases in between. CDR3 in DNA: TGTGCCAGCAGGCGGACGGGGAGCTCCTATAATTCACCCCTCCACTTT. Amino acids: CASRRTGSSYNSPLHF.

The chain carries TRBV6-1 and TRBJ2-7; 8 nucleotides agree with TRBD1. Losses at the gene ends were 7 bases for V and 5 bases for J; bases not matched to a gene: 13. Germline CDR1 reads MNHNS; CDR2 reads SASEGT. This CDR3 spans 15 amino acids. CDR3 protein: CASKGSKQGAHEQYF. CDR3 in DNA: TGTGCCAGCAAAGGGAGCAAGCAGGGGGCTCACGAGCAGTACTTC.

The chain uses TRBV4-2 and TRBJ2-7; perhaps TRBD1 as D (5 bases). Germline assignment: CDR1 LGHNA and CDR2 YNFKEQ. V lost 0 bases and J lost 7, with 13 bases in between. The CDR3 runs 14 residues. CDR3 nucleotide sequence: TGTGCCAGCAGCCAAGATGGCAGGGCAAGGGAGCAGTACTTC. The encoded protein is CASSQDGRAREQYF.

There are a few counts of this clone. The rearrangement links TRBV19 to TRBJ1-2; perhaps TRBD1 as D (5 bases). V lost 5 bases to trimming and J lost 4 bases, with 11 bases between them. The CDR3 spans 13 residues. Germline lookup yields CDR1 LNHDA and CDR2 SQIVND (reference sequence). This chain's CDR3 is CASSPDRSYGYTF. CDR3 bases: TGTGCCAGTAGTCCTGACAGATCCTATGGCTACACCTTC.

The rearrangement joins TRBV6-6 to TRBJ2-1; 9 bases are a match to TRBD1. CDR1 is MNHNY, CDR2 SVGAGI, per germline (reference sequence). Unmatched junction bases numbered 5, after V lost 2 bases and J lost 3 bases. CDR3 size: 16 residues. The CDR3: CASSYPGQGNYNEQFF. In nucleotides, the CDR3 is TGTGCCAGCAGTTACCCGGGACAGGGAAACTACAATGAGCAGTTCTTC.

This rearrangement joins TRBV15 to TRBJ1-5; 7 nucleotides align to TRBD1. The CDR3 is 17 amino acids. V lost 2 bases to trimming and J lost 7 bases; unmatched junction nucleotides: 14. In germline, CDR1 is LNHNV, CDR2 YYDKDF (reference sequence). In DNA, the CDR3 is TGTGCCACCAGCAGAAGACAGGGTGTAGCTAGTTTGCAGCCCCAGCATTTT. Amino acid sequence: CATSRRQGVASLQPQHF.

V is TRBV7-9 and J is TRBJ2-7; 11 bases agree with TRBD2. After removal of 7 bases from V and 3 bases from J, the junction contained 14 bases not matched to a gene. The germline gives CDR1 SEHNR, CDR2 FQNEAQ (reference sequence). The CDR3 loop spans 17 amino acids. The CDR3 DNA sequence: TGTGCCAGCACCGAGTGGGGGACTAGCGGTACAATCTACGAGCAGTACTTC. Its translation is CASTEWGTSGTIYEQYF.

The chain links TRBV5-1 to TRBJ1-1; 11 bases line up with TRBD1. The CDR3 runs to 14 residues. Germline-derived CDR1 and CDR2 are SGHRS and YFSETQ. V shed 4 bases, J shed 5 bases, and the junction held 4 bases outside the gene matches. The CDR3 reads CASSQGQGETEAFF. The CDR3 DNA reads as TGCGCCAGCAGCCAGGGACAGGGGGAAACTGAAGCTTTCTTT.

V gene TRBV6-5 combines with J gene TRBJ1-4, with D maybe TRBD1 (5 bases). The CDR3 contains 15 residues. Germline values: CDR1 MNHEY, CDR2 SVGAGI. V shed 1 base and J shed 7 bases, with 13 bases lying between them. CDR3 nucleotides: TGTGCCAGCAGTTACTTACCTGGGGCCGGTGAAAAACTGTTTTTT. It is translated as CASSYLPGAGEKLFF.

V is TRBV2 and J is TRBJ1-6; possible D gene TRBD1, 6 bases. The length of the CDR3 is 15 residues. Germline assignment: CDR1 SNHLY and CDR2 FYNNEI. V was trimmed by 3 bases and J by 5 bases, leaving 11 bases between them. CDR3 DNA: TGTGCCAGCAGTGAGGACAGTAGAAATAATTCACCCCTCCACTTT. Translation: CASSEDSRNNSPLHF.

The J gene is TRBJ2-7, the V gene TRBV5-1; 11 positions match TRBD2. V dropped 1 base and J dropped 2; count of bases not matched to a gene: 2. This CDR3 is built from 15 residues. The germline CDR1 and CDR2 sequences are SGHRS and YFSETQ. The CDR3 DNA reads TGCGCCAGCAGCTTGAGACTAGCGGGACCCTACGAGCAGTACTTC. The encoded protein is CASSLRLAGPYEQYF. Variable domain in full (rest from reference TRBV5-1 and TRBJ2-7): KAGVTQTPRYLIKTRGQQVTLSCSPISGHRSVSWYQQTPGQGLQFLFEYFSETQRNKGNFPGRFSGRQFSNSRSEMNVSTLELGDSALYLCASSLRLAGPYEQYFGPGTRLTVT.

The rearrangement uses TRBV7-3 and TRBJ1-2, with TRBD1 matching over 8 bases. Germline V gene sequence: CDR1 SGHTA, CDR2 FQGTGA. Losses at the gene ends were 5 bases for V and 7 bases for J; bases not matched to a gene: 9. The CDR3 is made up of 14 amino acids. CDR3 DNA sequence: TGTGCCAGCAGCCCGGACACCAGGGGGCTTGGCTACACCTTC. Its translation: CASSPDTRGLGYTF.

This clone was found a few times. The V gene is TRBV11-2, the J gene TRBJ2-7; D not certain. V lost 6 bases and J lost 2, with 8 bases in between. The CDR3 runs to 12 residues. The germline V gene has CDR1 SGHAT and CDR2 FQNNGV. Here the CDR3 reads CASRPITYEQYF. The CDR3 nucleotides are TGTGCCAGCAGACCTATTACCTACGAGCAGTACTTC.

The chain recombines TRBV27 with TRBJ2-6; D is undetermined. CDR1 and CDR2 from the germline V gene are MNHEY and SMNVEV (reference sequence). The V end was cut by 1 base, the J end by 1 base, with 5 bases between. The CDR3 totals 15 residues. Written as DNA, the CDR3 is TGTGCCAGCAGTTTATATAGTTCTGGGGCCAACGTCCTGACTTTC. This encodes CASSLYSSGANVLTF.